This T cell receptor (beta chain) was found in a study of T cell repertoires in cytomegalovirus infection. The overall study: Use of recently identified HLA-C-restricted and well-studied HLA-B-restricted CMV epitopes was part of the study. General study points: Summed frequency of public TCR beta families distinguished CMV carriers with the relevant HLA. CMV-specific TCR beta clonotypes restricted by HLA-C were the ones dominating the ex vivo response.

V dropped 5 bases and J dropped 6; count of bases not matched to a gene: 20. Germline CDR1 SGHTA, CDR2 FQGTGA. There are 19 residues in the CDR3. TCRdb re-analysed the reads in MiXCR, keeping a single row per CDR3 protein. Seen here are 750,000 to 950,000 distinct CDR3 sequences, 25% to 30% observed once, and the top ten hold approximately 14%. Turning to this clonotype: The antigen is not known.

The source material was cultured CD8+ T cells from PBMCs, sampled from culture after CMV antigen stimulation. This rearrangement joins TRBV7-3 to TRBJ2-1, with 9 bases matching TRBD1. The TCR comes from a human donor in good health (CMV status not recorded). Some clones in this sample may be carry-over from other donors' samples. The CDR3 is CASSTRTGDGGPTVNEQFF. DNA for the CDR3: TGTGCCAGCAGCACAAGGACAGGGGATGGGGGGCCTACGGTCAATGAGCAGTTCTTC.